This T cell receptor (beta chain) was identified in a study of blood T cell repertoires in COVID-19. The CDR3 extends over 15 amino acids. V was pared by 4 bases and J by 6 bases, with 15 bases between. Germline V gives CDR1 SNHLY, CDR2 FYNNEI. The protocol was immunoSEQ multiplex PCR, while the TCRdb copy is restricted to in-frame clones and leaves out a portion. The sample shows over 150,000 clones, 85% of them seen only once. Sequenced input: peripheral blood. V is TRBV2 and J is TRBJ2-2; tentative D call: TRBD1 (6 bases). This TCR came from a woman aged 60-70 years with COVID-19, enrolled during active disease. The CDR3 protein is CASSVTRTVAGELFF. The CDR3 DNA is TGTGCCAGCAGTGTCACTCGGACAGTGGCCGGGGAGCTGTTTTTT.